The clone carrying this TCR beta chain was recorded a few times. Antigen: not known. The data stem from a study of T cells after yellow fever vaccination. Study results and limitations: A weaker but faster secondary response was observed, peaking on day 5 versus 15. In post-booster samples, most primary-vaccination clones reappeared (approximately 97% CD4, over 70% CD8).

The V segment lost 11 bases and the J segment 3 bases; nucleotides outside the gene matches: 6. CDR3 size: 13 residues. CDR1 is MNHNS, CDR2 SASEGT, per germline. TCR cDNA, made by 5'RACE template switching, carried an added universal primer site and UMIs. Using its own MiXCR run on the 5' RACE reads, TCRdb lists one record per CDR3 protein. The sample contains under 400,000 distinct CDR3 sequences, 9.5% to 15% of which appear only once. The sequencing used CD4+ T cells sorted from PBMCs, collected 15 days after the yellow fever booster vaccination. The source of this sequence is a man between 18 and 35 years old who received the YFV17D yellow fever vaccine. The gene calls are TRBV6-1 and TRBJ2-3, with TRBD1 identical over 9 bases. In DNA form, the CDR3 reads TGTGCCGGGACAGGGTTTGGGACAGATACGCAGTATTTT. This gives the protein CAGTGFGTDTQYF.